Listed here are 20 T cell receptor beta chains from one sample, sequenced in a study of synovial regulatory T cells in juvenile arthritis. Clones were sequenced by immunoSEQ multiplex PCR, and TCRdb holds only the in-frame ones, with some missing. This sample lists just under 10,000 clones; its ten largest clones have 0.93%. Source material: Treg cells from blood. As for subset: remaining (HLA-DR-negative) circulating blood Treg cells. The source is a donor under 30 with juvenile idiopathic arthritis.

CDR3 protein: CASTGASNYGYTF. The rearrangement joins TRBV6-5 to TRBJ1-2; the TRBD1 assignment by TCRdb is unverifiable without DNA. Germline CDR1 is MNHEY and CDR2 is SVGAGI. The CDR3 extends over 13 amino acids. Only the protein is available.

The V gene is TRBV2, the J gene TRBJ2-7. This CDR3 is 14 amino acids long. No DNA sequence was recorded. In germline, CDR1 is SNHLY, CDR2 FYNNEI. CDR3 region: CASSLDRVYYEQYF.

The chain combines TRBV5-4 with TRBJ2-3. Germline-derived CDR1 and CDR2 are SGHNT and YYREEE (reference sequence). The CDR3 is 13 residues long. There is no recorded DNA. The chain's CDR3 is CASSLVSEDTQYF.

The genes are TRBV29-1 and TRBJ1-1. The germline gives CDR1 SQVTM, CDR2 ANQGSEA. This CDR3 contains 13 residues. The record lacks a DNA sequence. The CDR3 region is CSALTRLNTEAFF.

The chain uses TRBV4-1 and TRBJ2-7; the TCRdb D gene call, TRBD2, has no DNA to confirm it. The CDR3 has 13 residues. The DNA is unrecorded. Germline CDR1 reads MGHRA; CDR2 reads YSYEKL. CDR3 in amino acids: CASSPNAAAEQYF.

This chain connects TRBV4-2 to TRBJ1-2; TCRdb's assignment of TRBD1 cannot be checked, as there is no DNA. The CDR3 is 15 residues long. Nucleotide data are not available. Germline V gene data show CDR1 as LGHNA and CDR2 as YNFKEQ. The CDR3 loop reads CASSPRPRGPAGYTF.

V is TRBV28 and J is TRBJ2-7; TCRdb calls TRBD1, which cannot be checked without DNA. This CDR3 has 15 amino acids. No DNA is given. Germline CDR1 reads MDHEN; CDR2 reads SYDVKM. The CDR3: CASSAETGGRYEQYF.

The chain joins TRBV6-1 to TRBJ1-2. The CDR3 is made up of 13 amino acids. The record lacks a DNA sequence. Germline V CDR1 and CDR2: MNHNS, SASEGT. This CDR3 is CASWDVLNYGYTF.

This sequence joins TRBV6-6 and TRBJ1-6; the TRBD1 assignment by TCRdb is unverifiable without DNA. The CDR3 is 14 residues long. DNA was not recorded. In germline, CDR1 is MNHNY, CDR2 SVGAGI (reference sequence). CDR3 residues: CASSFDRANSPLHF.

The chain has TRBV21-1 and TRBJ2-1; the TRBD2 assignment by TCRdb is unverifiable without DNA. TRBV21-1 constitutes a pseudogene. The CDR3 spans 14 residues. The entry carries no DNA sequence. CDR3 protein: CASSNSGAYNEQFF.

V is TRBV5-1 and J is TRBJ2-7. The CDR3 length is 11 residues. No DNA sequence was recorded. Germline CDR1 reads SGHRS; CDR2 reads YFSETQ. CDR3 in amino acids: CASTLGYEQYF. The full variable domain, rest sourced from reference TRBV5-1 and TRBJ2-7, is KAGVTQTPRYLIKTRGQQVTLSCSPISGHRSVSWYQQTPGQGLQFLFEYFSETQRNKGNFPGRFSGRQFSNSRSEMNVSTLELGDSALYLCASTLGYEQYFGPGTRLTVT.

The gene calls are TRBV20-1 and TRBJ1-4. The CDR3 is 11 residues long. No DNA was logged. CDR1 and CDR2 (germline): DFQATT, SNEGSKA (reference sequence). The CDR3: CSARENEKLFF.

The chain is built from TRBV2 and TRBJ2-7; the D call from TCRdb, TRBD2, cannot be confirmed without DNA. Germline lookup yields CDR1 SNHLY and CDR2 FYNNEI. This CDR3 region has 17 residues. The protein alone is recorded here. The CDR3 spells CASSEYVVRERGYEQYF. Based on the CDR3 plus reference TRBV2 and TRBJ2-7, the full variable domain is EPEVTQTPSHQVTQMGQEVILRCVPISNHLYFYWYRQILGQKVEFLVSFYNNEISEKSEIFDDQFSVERPDGSNFTLKIRSTKLEDSAMYFCASSEYVVRERGYEQYFGPGTRLTVT.

The chain has TRBV4-3 and TRBJ1-2. The CDR3 sequence is 16 residues long. No DNA was logged. Germline-derived CDR1 and CDR2 are LGHNA and YSLEER. The CDR3 reads CASSQDRLPENYGYTF.

CDR3 in amino acids: CASSATESLNTEAFF. The gene calls are TRBV18 and TRBJ1-1. CDR3 size: 15 residues. No DNA is given. CDR1 KGHSH and CDR2 LQKENI come from the germline V gene.

CDR3 loop: CASSLTRTGGTQTGNTIYF. This sequence joins TRBV7-8 and TRBJ1-3. This CDR3 spans 19 amino acids. No DNA appears here. The V gene's germline CDR1 is SGHVS and CDR2 FQNEAQ.

The V and J genes are TRBV2 and TRBJ1-2; TCRdb reports TRBD1, a call that lacks DNA to check it against. Per germline, CDR1 SNHLY and CDR2 FYNNEI. There are 11 residues in the CDR3. No DNA sequence is on record. The CDR3 loop reads CASAGLGGYTF.

The chain has TRBV7-8 and TRBJ1-2; the TCRdb D gene call, TRBD1, has no DNA to confirm it. The CDR3 totals 14 residues. The DNA sequence is not available. Germline lookup yields CDR1 SGHVS and CDR2 FQNEAQ. The CDR3 region is CASSPHRDDGGYTF.

The rearrangement joins TRBV6-1 to TRBJ1-4. Germline lookup yields CDR1 MNHNS and CDR2 SASEGT. The CDR3 runs 15 residues. No DNA was logged. This CDR3 reads CASSGGVGTNEKLFF.

The chain recombines TRBV19 with TRBJ1-5. The CDR3 consists of 14 residues. Only the protein sequence is given. In germline, CDR1 is LNHDA, CDR2 SQIVND (reference sequence). This CDR3 reads CASSSGFGNQPQHF.